Detailed here is one T cell receptor (beta chain). The antigen is unknown. CDR1 and CDR2 (germline): SGHDT, YYEEEE. The J segment lost 4 bases and the V segment lost 6 bases, leaving 5 bases of the junction unmatched. CDR3 length: 15 amino acids. This record belongs to a study of cytomegalovirus exposure and HLA in healthy donors. Points from the study as a whole: Most TCRs appeared rarely, but some public TCRs recurred in many donors. Cytomegalovirus-associated status was assigned to 164 TCR beta chains.

Amplification used 60 Vbeta primers and 13 Jbeta primers. TCRdb's copy holds only in-frame clones and misses some; the assay was immunoSEQ multiplex PCR. Counted here are 150,000 to 200,000 clones, 82% occurring once; the ten biggest clones make up 1.5% to 2%. The sample consisted of PBMCs. The chain joins TRBV5-6 to TRBJ2-1; TRBD2 matches at 12 bases. The TCR originated in a woman aged 18-29 years in good health and CMV-seronegative. The CDR3 loop reads CASIATSGRYNEQFF. The DNA for the CDR3 is TGTGCCAGCATAGCCACTAGCGGGAGGTACAATGAGCAGTTCTTC.